Listed below are T cell receptor beta chains from one sample, sequenced in a study of cytomegalovirus exposure and HLA in healthy donors. Sequenced by immunoSEQ multiplex PCR; TCRdb stores in-frame clones only, minus some. The sample has roughly 120,000 clones; the top ten hold approximately 1%. The specimen sequenced was PBMCs. The receptors here all came from a young man in good health and CMV-seronegative. CDR3s include the opening cysteine and the closing phenylalanine or tryptophan. The order of the fields is D gene, J gene, V gene, CDR3 DNA, CDR3 protein. D genes are given only for firm matches.

>NA|TRBJ2-7|TRBV7-2
TGTGCCAGCAGCACCACTATACCGGGAGAGCAGTACTTC
CASSTTIPGEQYF
>NA|TRBJ2-1|TRBV10-2
TGCGCCAGCAGTGAGTATCGGCGGGGGACACCTTACAATGAGCAGTTCTTC
CASSEYRRGTPYNEQFF
>TRBD1|TRBJ2-7|TRBV19
TGTGCCAGTAGTATAGACGGGACAGGGTTGTACGAGCAGTACTTC
CASSIDGTGLYEQYF
>TRBD1|TRBJ2-4|TRBV19
TGTGCCAGTAGTCCCGGGACAGGGACGGAGTTC
CASSPGTGTEF
>TRBD1|TRBJ2-7|TRBV13
TGTGCCAGCAGCTTAGGGACAGGGGGTGAGCAGTACTTC
CASSLGTGGEQYF
>NA|TRBJ1-2|TRBV23-1
TGCGCCAGCGGACCTCACGCGGGGTTGGTTCACTATGGCTACACCTTC
CASGPHAGLVHYGYTF
>NA|TRBJ1-1|TRBV18
TGTGCCAGCTCACCTTCGGGGAACACTGAAGCTTTCTTT
CASSPSGNTEAFF
>NA|TRBJ2-5|TRBV15
TGTGCCACCAGCAGAGATCCCCCGTGGACAGTCCAAGAGACCCAGTACTTC
CATSRDPPWTVQETQYF
>TRBD1|TRBJ1-1|TRBV7-6
TGTGCCAGCAGCTCAGAACAGGGGAGAGCGGCTTTCTTT
CASSSEQGRAAFF
>TRBD1|TRBJ1-2|TRBV30
TGTGCCTGGAGTGCGAGAAACAGGGGGCTTAACTATGGCTACACCTTC
CAWSARNRGLNYGYTF
>NA|TRBJ1-1|TRBV5-1
TGCGCCAGCAGCTTGGACGGGGGGGCTGAGAGCACTGAAGCTTTCTTT
CASSLDGGAESTEAFF
>NA|TRBJ1-1|TRBV4-1
TGCGCCAGCAGCCAAGATGTCAGGGGAATGAACACTGAAGCTTTCTTT
CASSQDVRGMNTEAFF
>TRBD2|TRBJ2-7|TRBV28
TGTGCCAGCAGTTTAGCGGGAGGGCCCCGCAGGAATCTGGAGCAGTACTTC
CASSLAGGPRRNLEQYF
>NA|TRBJ1-2|TRBV5-1
TGCGCCAGCAGCGTCAACAGGGCTGGGTATGGCTACACCTTC
CASSVNRAGYGYTF
>TRBD2|TRBJ2-3|TRBV2
TGTGCCAGCAGTGATTTTCATCTAGCGGGAATGGGAGATACGCAGTATTTT
CASSDFHLAGMGDTQYF
>NA|TRBJ2-7|TRBV7-9
TGTGCCAGCAGCTCCCAATGGAGGGACGAGCAGTACTTC
CASSSQWRDEQYF
>TRBD1|TRBJ2-7|TRBV4-3
TGCGCCAGCAGCCAAGAGGCGACTCTTACAGGGGCAGTCGAGCAGTACTTC
CASSQEATLTGAVEQYF
>TRBD2|TRBJ2-1|TRBV9
TGTGCCAGCAGCGTCTCTCTAGCGGACAATGAGCAGTTCTTC
CASSVSLADNEQFF
>NA|TRBJ2-7|TRBV5-1
TGCGCCAGCAGCTTTGCCTCGGGCGAGCAGTACTTC
CASSFASGEQYF
>TRBD1|TRBJ2-1|TRBV7-9
TGTGCCAGCAGCTCCTCCCTCCGGCAGGGGGAAATTGAGCAGTTCTTC
CASSSSLRQGEIEQFF
>TRBD2|TRBJ2-1|TRBV27
TGTGCCAGCACCATGTGGGGTCTAGCGGGAGGAAATGAGCAGTTCTTC
CASTMWGLAGGNEQFF
>NA|TRBJ2-7|TRBV28
TGTGCCAGCAGGCTTTTAGCGAGTTCCTACGAGCAGTACTTC
CASRLLASSYEQYF
>NA|TRBJ2-1|TRBV7-9
TGTGCCAGCAGCCTCGGACAGAGTAGCTCCTACAATGAGCAGTTCTTC
CASSLGQSSSYNEQFF
>NA|TRBJ1-3|TRBV5-4
TGTGCCAGCAGCCGGAGAAGGGACTTGGGAAACACCATATATTTT
CASSRRRDLGNTIYF
>NA|TRBJ1-5|TRBV11-2
TGTGCCAGCAGCGCGAATCGGGACAATCAGCCCCAGCATTTT
CASSANRDNQPQHF
>TRBD2|TRBJ2-7|TRBV19
TGTGCCAGTAAACTAGCGGGAGGGGGCTACGAGCAGTACTTC
CASKLAGGGYEQYF
>NA|TRBJ1-1|TRBV29-1
TGCAGCGTGTGGGGGGGAAAGGGCGGGAACACTGAAGCTTTCTTT
CSVWGGKGGNTEAFF
>TRBD1|TRBJ1-2|TRBV7-9
TGTGCCAGCAGCTTTGGGACAGGGCCTAACTATGGCTACACCTTC
CASSFGTGPNYGYTF
>TRBD2|TRBJ2-1|TRBV28
TGTGCCAGCAGATCGACCGGGACTAGCGGTTACAATGAGCAGTTCTTC
CASRSTGTSGYNEQFF
>NA|TRBJ2-7|TRBV5-1
TGCGCCAGCAGCTTTACCGCCGGGGACTCCTACGAGCAGTACTTC
CASSFTAGDSYEQYF
>TRBD1|TRBJ1-5|TRBV7-3
TGTGCCAGCAGTCGACGGAAGGCGGGACAGCCTTTCGGATTGGTTCTGCCCCAGCATTTT
CASSRRKAGQPFGLVLPQHF
>NA|TRBJ1-4|TRBV7-9
TGTGCCAGCAGCTTAGGGGGCGTGGATGAAAAACTGTTTTTT
CASSLGGVDEKLFF
>TRBD1|TRBJ2-7|TRBV29-1
TGCAGCGTGAGGGAGCCTACAGGGGTAAGCGAGCAGTACTTC
CSVREPTGVSEQYF
>NA|TRBJ1-1|TRBV30
TGTGCCTGGAGTTCGCCGGGACTTCTTAAATGGGACACTGAAGCTTTCTTT
CAWSSPGLLKWDTEAFF
>TRBD1|TRBJ1-5|TRBV19
TGTGCCAGTAGAAGTTGTGGGCAGGGGGCGATTCAGCCCCAGCATTTT
CASRSCGQGAIQPQHF
>NA|TRBJ2-7|TRBV7-9
TGTGCCAGCAGCTTAGCGCCACAGGGCGGCTCCTACGAGCAGTACTTC
CASSLAPQGGSYEQYF
>NA|TRBJ2-3|TRBV9
TGTGCCAGCAGCGTAGCTTCGGGGGATGGTACGCAGTATTTT
CASSVASGDGTQYF
>TRBD1|TRBJ1-1|TRBV5-1
TGCGCCAGCAGACTGAGGACAGGGATAAACACTGAAGCTTTCTTT
CASRLRTGINTEAFF
>TRBD1|TRBJ1-1|TRBV4-1
TGCGCCAGCAGCCGGCCGGGACAGCTCATGAACACTGAAGCTTTCTTT
CASSRPGQLMNTEAFF
>TRBD1|TRBJ1-2|TRBV18
TGTGCCAGCCGGACCACAGTAGGCAGGGGGTCGATGCCCTCCTTGTATGGCTACACCTTC
CASRTTVGRGSMPSLYGYTF
>NA|TRBJ2-5|TRBV5-1
TGCGCCAGCAGCTTGGGTCAGGGTTTACAAGAGACCCAGTACTTC
CASSLGQGLQETQYF
>NA|TRBJ1-1|TRBV28
TGTGCCAGCAGTTTAAGGAGGACTGAAGCTTTCTTT
CASSLRRTEAFF
>TRBD1|TRBJ2-5|TRBV18
TGTGCCAGCTCACCCGGGACAGCACACGAGACCCAGTACTTC
CASSPGTAHETQYF
>TRBD1|TRBJ1-2|TRBV6-5
TGTGCCAGCAGTCCGGACAGGAACTATGGCTACACCTTC
CASSPDRNYGYTF
>NA|TRBJ1-1|TRBV29-1
TGCAGCGGGACCGGGGGGGCTGAAGCTTTCTTT
CSGTGGAEAFF